The 2 T cell receptor beta chains below were found in one sample sequenced in a study of CD8 T cells in ankylosing spondylitis. Via MiXCR, TCRdb re-called the 5' RACE reads, giving one row per CDR3 protein. The data show 250,000 to 400,000 distinct CDR3 sequences, roughly 12% seen once. Sample: blood, either unsorted or a sorted T cell fraction (not recorded which). The receptor set was obtained from a female donor with ankylosing spondylitis or in good health (not recorded which).

Many counts were recorded for this clonotype. The chain links TRBV28 to TRBJ1-5; TRBD1 is a possible D gene (6 bases). CDR1 MDHEN and CDR2 SYDVKM come from the germline V gene. V was cut by 4 bases and J by 2 bases, with 15 bases left in between. This CDR3 contains 16 residues. CDR3 protein: CASSSEDRLGNQPQHF. The CDR3 nucleotides are TGTGCCAGCAGTTCCGAGGACAGACTCGGCAATCAGCCCCAGCATTTT.

This clonotype was detected many times. This chain joins TRBV12-5 and TRBJ2-1; no reliable D call. This CDR3 region has 19 residues. The V gene lost 0 bases and the J gene lost 2 bases, with 20 bases spanning the gap. CDR1 and CDR2 from the germline V gene are LGHNT and FRNRAP. The CDR3 spells CASGLVVVGFTITYNEQFF. In DNA, the CDR3 is TGTGCTAGTGGTTTGGTCGTAGTAGGTTTTACAATTACCTACAATGAGCAGTTCTTC. The full variable domain, rest sourced from reference TRBV12-5 and TRBJ2-1, is DARVTQTPRHKVTEMGQEVTMRCQPILGHNTVFWYRQTMMQGLELLAYFRNRAPLDDSGMPKDRFSAEMPDATLATLKIQPSEPRDSAVYFCASGLVVVGFTITYNEQFFGPGTRLTVL.